This is a list of T cell receptor beta chains from one sample in a study of CD8+ T cells in alopecia areata. Only in-frame clones appear in the TCRdb table, and some are missing; sequencing was by immunoSEQ multiplex PCR. This table has over 250,000 clones, about three fifths appearing once. The source was CD4+ T cells sorted from blood, collected between weeks 51 and 52, from a patient treated with tofacitinib. These TCRs come from a human donor with alopecia areata. Each CDR3 is given with its conserved first and last residue. A D gene is named only where the DNA matches it firmly. Some rows mark clone size as missing; the rest say once, few, many or name a class of expanded clone.

d_gene	v_gene	j_gene	abundance	CDR3aa	CDR3nt
TRBD2	TRBV13	TRBJ2-7	once	CASSLLAGGSYEQYF	TGTGCCAGCAGCCTACTAGCGGGGGGATCCTACGAGCAGTACTTC
NA	TRBV5-6	TRBJ1-1	NA	CASSLERGTGTEAFF	TGTGCCAGCAGCTTGGAGCGGGGGACGGGCACTGAAGCTTTCTTT
NA	TRBV6-5	TRBJ1-5	NA	CASSTTRGSNQPQHF	TGTGCCAGCAGTACGACTCGGGGGAGCAATCAGCCCCAGCATTTT
TRBD2	TRBV28	TRBJ2-1	few	CASRLALREQFF	TGTGCCAGCCGACTAGCCCTACGTGAGCAGTTCTTC
NA	TRBV5-6	TRBJ2-3	NA	CASNAGKGTDTQYF	TGTGCCAGCAATGCAGGGAAGGGCACAGATACGCAGTATTTT
NA	TRBV5-1	TRBJ2-2	NA	CASSLVHKNTGELFF	TGCGCCAGCAGCTTGGTTCACAAGAACACCGGGGAGCTGTTTTTT
NA	TRBV6-6	TRBJ2-7	NA	CATGPASYEQYF	TGTGCCACGGGTCCAGCATCCTACGAGCAGTACTTC
TRBD1	TRBV29-1	TRBJ1-2	NA	CSVDQGVGGYTF	TGCAGCGTAGATCAGGGGGTTGGTGGCTACACCTTC
NA	TRBV7-2	TRBJ1-5	few	CASSLRNGGQPQHF	TGTGCCAGCAGCCTCCGGAACGGGGGCCAGCCCCAGCATTTT
TRBD1	TRBV30	TRBJ1-6	NA	CAWQNRGNSPLHF	TGTGCCTGGCAAAACAGGGGGAATTCACCCCTCCACTTT
TRBD1	TRBV9	TRBJ2-7	NA	CASSVGPQGLNEQYF	TGTGCCAGCAGCGTAGGTCCACAGGGGTTAAACGAGCAGTACTTC
TRBD1	TRBV29-1	TRBJ1-2	NA	CSVGQGARGYTF	TGCAGCGTTGGTCAGGGGGCGCGCGGCTACACCTTC
NA	TRBV7-2	TRBJ1-6	NA	CASSLVQGVNSPLHF	TGTGCCAGCAGCTTAGTACAGGGTGTTAATTCACCCCTCCACTTT
TRBD1	TRBV25-1	TRBJ1-1	few	CASSVAGGAGTEAFF	TGTGCCAGCAGTGTAGCAGGGGGCGCGGGGACTGAAGCTTTCTTT
TRBD1	TRBV5-4	TRBJ1-6	NA	CASSLETGGNSPLHF	TGTGCCAGCAGCTTGGAGACAGGGGGTAATTCACCCCTCCACTTT
NA	TRBV4-1	TRBJ2-5	few	CASSQAAIFSQETQYF	TGCGCCAGCAGCCAGGCCGCAATCTTCAGTCAAGAGACCCAGTACTTC
NA	TRBV6-5	TRBJ1-6	NA	CASSYARGSPLHF	TGTGCCAGCAGTTACGCCAGAGGATCACCCCTCCACTTT
NA	TRBV5-6	TRBJ1-6	NA	CASSLVNSPLHF	TGTGCCAGCAGCTTGGTGAATTCACCCCTCCACTTT
NA	TRBV7-2	TRBJ2-5	few	CASSLDGRRPAKYF	TGTGCCAGCAGCTTAGACGGCAGAAGACCCGCGAAGTACTTC
NA	TRBV30	TRBJ1-5	NA	CAWSPQGDQPQHF	TGTGCCTGGAGTCCCCAGGGTGATCAGCCCCAGCATTTT
TRBD1	TRBV18	TRBJ2-2	NA	CASSPGQGRNTGELFF	TGTGCCAGCTCACCGGGACAGGGAAGGAACACCGGGGAGCTGTTTTTT
NA	TRBV5-6	TRBJ1-1	NA	CASSPLGGTEAFF	TGTGCCAGCAGCCCTTTGGGGGGCACTGAAGCTTTCTTT